This T cell receptor (beta chain) stems from a study of blood T cells in healthy people across ages. Study in general: Template switching caught about one barcoded beta molecule for each two T cells.

This CDR3 comprises 16 residues. In germline, CDR1 is SGHRS, CDR2 YFSETQ. V lost 4 bases and J lost 6, with 17 bases in between. A J-beta primer mix and a sample-barcoded 5' primer were used in a second PCR of about 7 to 12 cycles. One entry per CDR3 protein, called by TCRdb with MiXCR from the 5' RACE reads. This table holds some 860,000 distinct CDR3 sequences, roughly 50% found once. The source is a man in his forties in good health. The sequenced material came from blood. The chain couples TRBV5-1 to TRBJ1-6; the D gene is possibly TRBD1 (6 bases). The CDR3 is CASSPGTSSSNSPLHF. Here the CDR3 DNA reads TGCGCCAGCAGCCCCGGGACAAGTTCTTCTAATTCACCCCTCCACTTT.